The T cell receptor beta chain under discussion was sequenced for a study of T cell changes during pregnancy in multiple sclerosis. This CDR3 spans 16 amino acids. Trimming took off 0 bases at V and 2 bases at J, with 11 bases between the two ends. CDR1 and CDR2 from the germline V gene are LGHNA and YNFKEQ. Here immunoSEQ multiplex PCR was the method, and the copy in TCRdb shows in-frame clones only, minus some. Counted here are around 40,000 clones, roughly 90% occurring once; the ten biggest clones make up approximately 0.39%. This TCR came from a female donor with multiple sclerosis, enrolled in a pregnancy study. The source was CD4+ T cells from peripheral blood mononuclear cells, collected in the second trimester of pregnancy. The rearrangement links TRBV4-2 to TRBJ1-3, with D tentatively TRBD1 (5 bases). The CDR3 sequence: CASSQDWGGTGNTIYF. CDR3 in DNA: TGTGCCAGCAGCCAAGATTGGGGGGGGACTGGAAACACCATATATTTT.